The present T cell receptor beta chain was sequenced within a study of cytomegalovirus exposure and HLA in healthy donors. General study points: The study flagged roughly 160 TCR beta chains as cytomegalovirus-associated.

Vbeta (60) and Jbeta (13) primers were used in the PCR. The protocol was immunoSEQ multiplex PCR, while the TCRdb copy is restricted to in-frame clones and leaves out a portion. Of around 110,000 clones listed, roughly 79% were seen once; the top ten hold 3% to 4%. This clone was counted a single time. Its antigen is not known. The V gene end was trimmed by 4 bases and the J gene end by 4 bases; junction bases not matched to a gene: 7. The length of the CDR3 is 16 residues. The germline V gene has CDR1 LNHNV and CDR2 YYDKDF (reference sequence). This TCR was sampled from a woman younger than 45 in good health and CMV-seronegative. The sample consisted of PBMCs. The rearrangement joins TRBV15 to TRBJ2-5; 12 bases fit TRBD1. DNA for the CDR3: TGTGCCACCAGCAAACGGGACAGGGGGCCGGGAGAGACCCAGTACTTC. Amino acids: CATSKRDRGPGETQYF.